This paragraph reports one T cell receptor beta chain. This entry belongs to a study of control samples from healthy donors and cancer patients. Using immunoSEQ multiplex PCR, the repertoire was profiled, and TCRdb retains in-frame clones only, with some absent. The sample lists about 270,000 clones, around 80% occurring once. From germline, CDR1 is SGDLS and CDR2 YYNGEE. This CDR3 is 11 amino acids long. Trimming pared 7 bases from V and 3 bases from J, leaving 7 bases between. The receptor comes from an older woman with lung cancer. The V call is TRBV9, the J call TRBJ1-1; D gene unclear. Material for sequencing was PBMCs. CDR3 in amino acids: CASGRDTEAFF. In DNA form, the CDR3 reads TGTGCCAGCGGGCGGGACACTGAAGCTTTCTTT.